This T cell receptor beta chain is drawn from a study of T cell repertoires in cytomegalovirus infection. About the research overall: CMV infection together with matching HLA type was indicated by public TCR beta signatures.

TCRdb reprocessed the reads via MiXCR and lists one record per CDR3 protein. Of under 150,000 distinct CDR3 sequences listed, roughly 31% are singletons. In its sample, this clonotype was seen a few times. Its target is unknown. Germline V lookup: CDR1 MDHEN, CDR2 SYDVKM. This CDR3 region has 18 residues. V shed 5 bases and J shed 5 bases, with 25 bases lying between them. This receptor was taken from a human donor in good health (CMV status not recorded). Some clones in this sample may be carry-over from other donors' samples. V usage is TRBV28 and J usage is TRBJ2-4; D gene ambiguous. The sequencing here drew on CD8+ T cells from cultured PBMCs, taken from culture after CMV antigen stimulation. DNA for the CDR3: TGTGCCAGCAGTCTCCGACCATGGGTATTAGGTTCGGAAAACATTCAGTACTTC. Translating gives CASSLRPWVLGSENIQYF.